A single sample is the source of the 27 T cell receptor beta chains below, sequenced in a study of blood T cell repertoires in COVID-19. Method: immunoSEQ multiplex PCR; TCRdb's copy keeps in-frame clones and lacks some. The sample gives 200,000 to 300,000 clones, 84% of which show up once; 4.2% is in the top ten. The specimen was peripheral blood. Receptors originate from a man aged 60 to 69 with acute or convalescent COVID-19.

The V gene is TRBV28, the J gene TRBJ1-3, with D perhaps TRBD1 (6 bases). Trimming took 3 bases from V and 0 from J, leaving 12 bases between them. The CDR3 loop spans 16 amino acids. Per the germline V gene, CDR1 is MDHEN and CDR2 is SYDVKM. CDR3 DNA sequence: TGTGCCAGCAGTTTGGGGGGGACAACCTCTGGAAACACCATATATTTT. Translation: CASSLGGTTSGNTIYF.

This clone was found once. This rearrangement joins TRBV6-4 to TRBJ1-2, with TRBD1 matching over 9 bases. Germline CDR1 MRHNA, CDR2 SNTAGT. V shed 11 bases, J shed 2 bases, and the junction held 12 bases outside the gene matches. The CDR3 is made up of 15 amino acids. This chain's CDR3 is CASRQGVGLNYGYTF. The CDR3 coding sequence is TGTGCCTCGAGACAGGGGGTTGGACTCAACTATGGCTACACCTTC.

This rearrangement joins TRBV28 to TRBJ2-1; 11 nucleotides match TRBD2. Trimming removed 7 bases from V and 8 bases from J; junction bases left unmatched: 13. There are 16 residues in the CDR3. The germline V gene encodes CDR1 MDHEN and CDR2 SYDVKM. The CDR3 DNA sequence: TGTGCCAGCACCTTTGGGGATAGCGGGAGGGGCTATGAGCAGTTCTTC. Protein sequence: CASTFGDSGRGYEQFF.

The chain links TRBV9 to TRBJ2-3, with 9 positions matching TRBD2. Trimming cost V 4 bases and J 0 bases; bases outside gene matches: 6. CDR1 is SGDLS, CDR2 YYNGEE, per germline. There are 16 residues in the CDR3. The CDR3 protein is CASSRRTSESTDTQYF. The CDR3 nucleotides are TGTGCCAGCAGCCGACGGACTAGCGAGAGCACAGATACGCAGTATTTT.

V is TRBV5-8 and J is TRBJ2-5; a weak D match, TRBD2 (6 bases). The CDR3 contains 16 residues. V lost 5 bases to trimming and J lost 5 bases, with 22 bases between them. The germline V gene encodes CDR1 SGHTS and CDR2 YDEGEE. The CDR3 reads CASRAGLTPPRETQYF. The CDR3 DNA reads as TGTGCCAGCAGGGCCGGACTAACGCCGCCCAGGGAGACCCAGTACTTC.

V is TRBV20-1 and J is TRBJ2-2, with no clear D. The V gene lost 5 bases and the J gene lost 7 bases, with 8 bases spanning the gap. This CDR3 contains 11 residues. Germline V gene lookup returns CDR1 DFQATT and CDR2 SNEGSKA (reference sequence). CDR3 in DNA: TGCAGTGCTCCCTCTAGCGGGGAGCTGTTTTTT. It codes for CSAPSSGELFF.

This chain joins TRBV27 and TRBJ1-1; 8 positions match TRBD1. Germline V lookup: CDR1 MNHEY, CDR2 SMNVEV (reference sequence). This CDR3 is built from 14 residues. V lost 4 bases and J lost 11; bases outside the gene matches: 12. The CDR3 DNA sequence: TGTGCCAGCAGTTCCAGACAGGGGAGGAGTAGGGCTTTCTTT. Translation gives CASSSRQGRSRAFF.

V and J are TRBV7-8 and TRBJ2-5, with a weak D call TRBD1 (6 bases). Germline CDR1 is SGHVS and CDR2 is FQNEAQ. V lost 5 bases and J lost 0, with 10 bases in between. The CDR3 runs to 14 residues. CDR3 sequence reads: CASSKQGYQETQYF. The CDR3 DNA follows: TGTGCCAGCAGCAAACAGGGATACCAAGAGACCCAGTACTTC.

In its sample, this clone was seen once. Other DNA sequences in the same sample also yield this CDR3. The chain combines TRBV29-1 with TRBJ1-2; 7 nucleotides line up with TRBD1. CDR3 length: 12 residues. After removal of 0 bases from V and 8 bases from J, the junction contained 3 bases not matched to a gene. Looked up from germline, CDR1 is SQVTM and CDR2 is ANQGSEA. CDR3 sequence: CSVEDQGGGYTF. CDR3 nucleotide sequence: TGCAGCGTTGAAGATCAGGGGGGAGGCTACACCTTC.

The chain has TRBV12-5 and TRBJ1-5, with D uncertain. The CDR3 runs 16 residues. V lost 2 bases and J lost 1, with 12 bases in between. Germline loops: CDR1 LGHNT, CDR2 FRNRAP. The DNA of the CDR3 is TGTGCTAGTGGTTTGCAGGTCGGCAGGAGCAATCAGCCCCAGCATTTT. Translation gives CASGLQVGRSNQPQHF.

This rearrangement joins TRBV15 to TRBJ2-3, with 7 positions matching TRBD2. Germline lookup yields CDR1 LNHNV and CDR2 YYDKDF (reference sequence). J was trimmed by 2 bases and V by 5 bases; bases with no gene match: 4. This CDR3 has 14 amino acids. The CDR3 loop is CATSQRGFTDTQYF. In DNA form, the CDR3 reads TGTGCCACCAGCCAGCGGGGATTCACAGATACGCAGTATTTT. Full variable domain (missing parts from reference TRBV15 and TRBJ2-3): DAMVIQNPRYQVTQFGKPVTLSCSQTLNHNVMYWYQQKSSQAPKLLFHYYDKDFNNEADTPDNFQSRRPNTSFCFLDIRSPGLGDTAMYLCATSQRGFTDTQYFGPGTRLTVL.

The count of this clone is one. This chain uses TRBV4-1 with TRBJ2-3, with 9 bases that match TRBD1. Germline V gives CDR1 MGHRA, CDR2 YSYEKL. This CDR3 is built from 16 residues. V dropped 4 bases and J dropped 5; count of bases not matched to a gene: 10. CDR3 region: CASSRRTGVFGDTQYF. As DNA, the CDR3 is TGCGCCAGCAGCCGAAGGACAGGGGTTTTTGGAGATACGCAGTATTTT.

The CDR3 here is CASRLKSARVPWEQYF. CDR3 coding DNA: TGTGCAAGTCGCTTAAAGTCGGCTCGGGTCCCTTGGGAGCAGTACTTC. The rearrangement links TRBV12-2 to TRBJ2-7; TRBD2, the table's D call, was not compared with the DNA. TRBV12-2 is a documented pseudogene. The CDR3 consists of 16 residues.

As DNA, the CDR3 is TGTGCCAGCAGCTTGGGGACAGGGATCGACTACGAGCAGTACTTC. It is translated as CASSLGTGIDYEQYF. This chain joins TRBV7-3 and TRBJ2-7; 9 nucleotides agree with TRBD1. This CDR3 is 15 amino acids long. Unmatched junction bases numbered 6, after V lost 3 bases and J lost 3 bases. In germline, CDR1 is SGHTA, CDR2 FQGTGA.

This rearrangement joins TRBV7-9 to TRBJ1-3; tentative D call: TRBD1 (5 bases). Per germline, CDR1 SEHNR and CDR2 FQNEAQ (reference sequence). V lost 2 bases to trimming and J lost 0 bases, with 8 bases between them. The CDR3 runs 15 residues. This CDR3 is CASSLQGSSGNTIYF. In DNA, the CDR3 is TGTGCCAGCAGCTTACAGGGATCCTCTGGAAACACCATATATTTT.

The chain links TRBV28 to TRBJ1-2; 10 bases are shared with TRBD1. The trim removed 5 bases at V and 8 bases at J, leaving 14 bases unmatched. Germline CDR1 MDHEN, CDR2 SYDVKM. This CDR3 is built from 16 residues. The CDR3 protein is CASSPGQGVDLGGYTF. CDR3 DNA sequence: TGTGCCAGCAGTCCCGGACAGGGGGTCGATCTAGGAGGCTACACCTTC.

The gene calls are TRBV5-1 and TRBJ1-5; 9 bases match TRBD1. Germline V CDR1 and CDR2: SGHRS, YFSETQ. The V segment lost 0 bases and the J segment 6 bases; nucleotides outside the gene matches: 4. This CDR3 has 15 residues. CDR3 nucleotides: TGCGCCAGCAGCTTGGGAGGGACAGGGAGTCAGCCCCAGCATTTT. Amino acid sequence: CASSLGGTGSQPQHF.

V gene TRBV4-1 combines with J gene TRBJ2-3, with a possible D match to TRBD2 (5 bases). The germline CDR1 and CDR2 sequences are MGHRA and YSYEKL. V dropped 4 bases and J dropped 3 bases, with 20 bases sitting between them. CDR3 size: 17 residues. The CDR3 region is CASSPKHTQRRTDTQYF. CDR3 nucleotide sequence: TGCGCCAGCAGCCCGAAACATACACAGAGGAGGACAGATACGCAGTATTTT.

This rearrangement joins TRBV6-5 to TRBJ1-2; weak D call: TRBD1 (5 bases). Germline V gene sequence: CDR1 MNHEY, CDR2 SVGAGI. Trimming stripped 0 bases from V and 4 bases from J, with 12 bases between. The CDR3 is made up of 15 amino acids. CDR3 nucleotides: TGTGCCAGCAGTTACTCGGCAGGGAATGGCTATGGCTACACCTTC. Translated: CASSYSAGNGYGYTF.

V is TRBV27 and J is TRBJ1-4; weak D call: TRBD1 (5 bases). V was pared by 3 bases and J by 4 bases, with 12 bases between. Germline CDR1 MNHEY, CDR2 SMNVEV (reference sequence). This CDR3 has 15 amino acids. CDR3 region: CASSLGRLDNEKLFF. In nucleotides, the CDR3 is TGTGCCAGCAGTTTGGGGCGACTCGATAATGAAAAACTGTTTTTT. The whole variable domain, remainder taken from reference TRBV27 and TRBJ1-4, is EAQVTQNPRYLITVTGKKLTVTCSQNMNHEYMSWYRQDPGLGLRQIYYSMNVEVTDKGDVPEGYKVSRKEKRNFPLILESPSPNQTSLYFCASSLGRLDNEKLFFGSGTQLSVL.

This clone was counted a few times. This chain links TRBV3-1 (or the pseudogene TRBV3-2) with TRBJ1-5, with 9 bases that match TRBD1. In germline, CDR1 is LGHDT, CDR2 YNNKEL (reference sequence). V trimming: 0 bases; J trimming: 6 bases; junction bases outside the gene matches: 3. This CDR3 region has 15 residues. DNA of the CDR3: TGTGCCAGCAGCCAAGATACAGGGGGCTTTCAGCCCCAGCATTTT. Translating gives CASSQDTGGFQPQHF.

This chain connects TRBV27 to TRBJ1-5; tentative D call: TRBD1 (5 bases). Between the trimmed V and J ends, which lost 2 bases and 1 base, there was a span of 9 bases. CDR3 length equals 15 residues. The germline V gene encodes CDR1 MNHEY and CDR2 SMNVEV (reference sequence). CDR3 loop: CASSLGAWSNQPQHF. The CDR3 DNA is TGTGCCAGCAGTTTAGGGGCATGGAGCAATCAGCCCCAGCATTTT.

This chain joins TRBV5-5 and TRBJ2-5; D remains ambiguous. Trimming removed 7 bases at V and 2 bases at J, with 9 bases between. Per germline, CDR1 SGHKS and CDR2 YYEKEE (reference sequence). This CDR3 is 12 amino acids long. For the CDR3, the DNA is TGTGCCAGCCAGGTCCTTCAAGAGACCCAGTACTTC. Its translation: CASQVLQETQYF. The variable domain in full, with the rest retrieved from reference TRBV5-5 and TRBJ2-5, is DAGVTQSPTHLIKTRGQQVTLRCSPISGHKSVSWYQQVLGQGPQFIFQYYEKEERGRGNFPDRFSARQFPNYSSELNVNALLLGDSALYLCASQVLQETQYFGPGTRLLVL.

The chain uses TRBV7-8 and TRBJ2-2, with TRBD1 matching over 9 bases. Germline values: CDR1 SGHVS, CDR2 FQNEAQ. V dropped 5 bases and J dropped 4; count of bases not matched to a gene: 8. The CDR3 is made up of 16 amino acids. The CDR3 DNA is TGTGCCAGCAGCCCTCTGGGACAGGGTTTCACCGGGGAGCTGTTTTTT. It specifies CASSPLGQGFTGELFF.

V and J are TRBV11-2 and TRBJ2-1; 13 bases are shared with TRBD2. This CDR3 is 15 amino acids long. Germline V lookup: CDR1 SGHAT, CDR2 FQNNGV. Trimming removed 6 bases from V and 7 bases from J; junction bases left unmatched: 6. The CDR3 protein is CASRQLAGGPNEQFF. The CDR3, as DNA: TGTGCCAGCAGACAACTAGCGGGAGGGCCGAATGAGCAGTTCTTC.

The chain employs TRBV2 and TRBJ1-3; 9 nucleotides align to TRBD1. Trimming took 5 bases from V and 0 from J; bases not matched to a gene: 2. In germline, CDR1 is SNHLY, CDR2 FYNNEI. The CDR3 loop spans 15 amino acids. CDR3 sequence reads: CASSPGQGSGNTIYF. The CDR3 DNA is TGTGCCAGCAGTCCGGGACAGGGCTCTGGAAACACCATATATTTT.

CDR3 amino acids: CASSNRLVDTQYF. Here the CDR3 DNA reads TGTGCCAGCAGCAATCGACTAGTGGATACGCAGTATTTT. The gene calls are TRBV21-1 and TRBJ2-3; TRBD2 is the table's D call and was not checked against the DNA. TRBV21-1 is designated a pseudogene. This CDR3 has 13 amino acids.